These T cell receptor beta chains were read from a single sample in a study of CD8 T cells in Susac syndrome. TCRdb analysed the immunoSEQ multiplex PCR reads with MiXCR anew, one entry per CDR3 protein. The sample holds some 200,000 distinct CDR3 sequences, about 94% seen once. The sample was CD4+ T cells from PBMCs. These receptor sequences come from a human donor with Susac syndrome. CDR3s include the opening cysteine and the closing phenylalanine or tryptophan. Each record gives: V gene, J gene, CDR3 protein.

v_call: TRBV6-2/TRBV6-3
j_call: TRBJ2-1
cdr3_aa: CASSYSWAASGNEQFF

v_call: TRBV29-1
j_call: TRBJ2-6
cdr3_aa: CSFKRRYGANVLTF

v_call: TRBV10-3
j_call: TRBJ2-5
cdr3_aa: CAIRSAQGETQYF

v_call: TRBV30
j_call: TRBJ1-6
cdr3_aa: CAWGGPGWNSPLHF

v_call: TRBV19
j_call: TRBJ1-5
cdr3_aa: CASRENRVDNQPQHF

v_call: TRBV9
j_call: TRBJ2-2
cdr3_aa: CASSGASGSNTGELFF

v_call: TRBV30
j_call: TRBJ2-2
cdr3_aa: CAWSVHGGVAGELFF

v_call: TRBV5-1
j_call: TRBJ2-3
cdr3_aa: CASSLVEDTQYF

v_call: TRBV3-1
j_call: TRBJ2-1
cdr3_aa: CASSQDGVTYNEQFF

v_call: TRBV6-5
j_call: TRBJ1-2
cdr3_aa: CASSRGTLTDGYTF

v_call: TRBV5-1
j_call: TRBJ2-5
cdr3_aa: CASSSNTGMGQETQYF

v_call: TRBV27
j_call: TRBJ2-1
cdr3_aa: CASSSGRGAYNEQFF

v_call: TRBV30
j_call: TRBJ1-1
cdr3_aa: CAWSVSSWDTEAFF

v_call: TRBV2
j_call: TRBJ2-3
cdr3_aa: CASSEAGTFTDTQYF

v_call: TRBV28
j_call: TRBJ1-1
cdr3_aa: CASSLFSGFGLGGTEAFF

v_call: TRBV5-1
j_call: TRBJ1-6
cdr3_aa: CASSDGWRGSYNSPLHF

v_call: TRBV5-1
j_call: TRBJ1-6
cdr3_aa: CASSLLYDPESPLHF

v_call: TRBV2
j_call: TRBJ2-2
cdr3_aa: CASRGDGGELFF

v_call: TRBV30
j_call: TRBJ1-2
cdr3_aa: CAWSVPDANYGYTF

v_call: TRBV11-2
j_call: TRBJ2-1
cdr3_aa: CASSLVISYNEQFF

v_call: TRBV30
j_call: TRBJ2-7
cdr3_aa: CAWRRGSSYEQYF

v_call: TRBV19
j_call: TRBJ1-6
cdr3_aa: CASSEGARNSPLHF

v_call: TRBV20-1
j_call: TRBJ2-5
cdr3_aa: CSALLGGGETQYF

v_call: TRBV20-1
j_call: TRBJ1-4
cdr3_aa: CSARQTGVEKLFF

v_call: TRBV30
j_call: TRBJ2-7
cdr3_aa: CAWSPRGRGGLRGRGHVEQYF

v_call: TRBV30
j_call: TRBJ2-5
cdr3_aa: CAWSVLWGRVHQETQYF

v_call: TRBV30
j_call: TRBJ1-2
cdr3_aa: CAWRLSAVGYTF

v_call: TRBV12-3/TRBV12-4
j_call: TRBJ2-5
cdr3_aa: CASSFRRQTQYF

v_call: TRBV6-5
j_call: TRBJ2-6
cdr3_aa: CASSRTGVGANVLTF

v_call: TRBV4-1
j_call: TRBJ1-4
cdr3_aa: CASSQDRRQAVLVANEKLFF

v_call: TRBV3-1
j_call: TRBJ1-1
cdr3_aa: CASRATGRTEAFF

v_call: TRBV4-2
j_call: TRBJ2-5
cdr3_aa: CASSQEGAVQETQYF

v_call: TRBV20-1
j_call: TRBJ1-2
cdr3_aa: CSARRDRGSYGYTF